The 8 T cell receptor beta chains below all came from one sample that was sequenced in a study of CD8+ T cells in alopecia areata (dated by TCRdb to 2016 to 2018). The sample's time point label, in plain terms: roughly 24 weeks on oral tofacitinib. The treatment or condition label, read with the paper, signifies: oral pan-JAK inhibitor, 5-10 mg twice daily. The receptor library was made with the immunoSEQ multiplex PCR assay. RNA was extracted from all samples and reverse transcribed into cDNA as template for TCR sequencing. The clones in this table, taken by TCRdb from immuneACCESS, are in-frame only. Not every clone is retained; where verified, under half of the shortfall comes from an unresolved V gene, and the cause of the rest is unknown. Within this sample are about 200,000 clones, with 58% of them counted one time only. The ten most abundant clones make up 4.5% to 6% of the sample. Sequencing was performed on CD4+ T cells sorted from blood, taken at week 24, from a patient treated with tofacitinib. The receptors were gathered from a human donor with alopecia areata.

V is TRBV5-1 and J is TRBJ2-7, with 9 bases lining up with TRBD2. The V segment lost 0 bases and the J segment 5 bases; nucleotides outside the gene matches: 9. This CDR3 comprises 16 residues. In germline, CDR1 is SGHRS, CDR2 YFSETQ. The CDR3 protein is CASSLARSGSDHEQYF. The CDR3 nucleotides are TGCGCCAGCAGCTTGGCTCGTAGCGGGAGTGACCACGAGCAGTACTTC.

The J gene is TRBJ2-3, the V gene TRBV29-1; D is perhaps TRBD1 (5 bases). The CDR3 runs 14 residues. V was pared by 5 bases and J by 0 bases, with 12 bases between. CDR1 is SQVTM, CDR2 ANQGSEA, per germline. CDR3 DNA sequence: TGCAGCGTTCTGACAGACCTTAGCACAGATACGCAGTATTTT. Residues: CSVLTDLSTDTQYF.

V is TRBV13 and J is TRBJ2-7; D is unclear. V was shortened by 5 bases and J by 6 bases, with 8 bases between the two germline ends. CDR3 length equals 11 residues. Germline V lookup: CDR1 PRHDT, CDR2 FYEKMQ (reference sequence). The CDR3 protein is CASSLQSEQYF. In DNA, the CDR3 is TGTGCCAGCAGCCTTCAGTCCGAGCAGTACTTC.

The chain uses TRBV13 and TRBJ2-7; TRBD1 matches 7 bases. V dropped 5 bases and J dropped 2; count of bases not matched to a gene: 15. Germline V gene data show CDR1 as PRHDT and CDR2 as FYEKMQ (reference sequence). This CDR3 is 17 amino acids long. The CDR3 DNA reads TGTGCCAGCAGCCCCAACGGATTCCGGGACAGAACCTACGAGCAGTACTTC. It specifies CASSPNGFRDRTYEQYF.

This chain connects TRBV30 to TRBJ2-3; unclear D gene. Germline CDR1 is GTSNPN and CDR2 is SVGIG (reference sequence). V was pared by 2 bases and J by 3 bases, with 18 bases between. The CDR3 is 16 amino acids. The DNA for the CDR3 is TGTGCCTGGAGTCCTCACGGCCGGGCAACTACAGATACGCAGTATTTT. This codes for CAWSPHGRATTDTQYF.

In this sample, this clone turned up a few times. The V gene is TRBV5-1, the J gene TRBJ2-3; perhaps TRBD1 as D (6 bases). This CDR3 is built from 13 residues. V was pared by 0 bases and J by 4 bases, with 6 bases between. The V gene's germline CDR1 is SGHRS and CDR2 YFSETQ. Here the CDR3 DNA reads TGCGCCAGCAGCTTGGACAGGGCAGATACGCAGTATTTT. Its translation: CASSLDRADTQYF.

This chain connects TRBV30 to TRBJ1-3; maybe TRBD1 (5 bases). CDR3 length equals 15 residues. V lost 0 bases, J lost 3 bases, and 12 bases lay in between. Germline V CDR1 and CDR2: GTSNPN, SVGIG (reference sequence). CDR3 protein: CAWSVMGGYGNTIYF. As DNA, the CDR3 is TGTGCCTGGAGTGTAATGGGGGGATATGGAAACACCATATATTTT.

The gene calls are TRBV5-1 and TRBJ2-5, with D perhaps TRBD1 (6 bases). TRBJ2-7 explains the end of the DNA better; the J call may be wrong. The CDR3 sequence is 19 residues long. Germline lookup yields CDR1 SGHRS and CDR2 YFSETQ. The CDR3 protein is CASSLEPPSGVTVPYEQYF. CDR3 nucleotides: TGCGCCAGCAGCTTGGAACCCCCTTCAGGGGTTACTGTCCCCTACGAGCAGTACTTC.